This T cell receptor beta chain appears in the sequencing data of a study of cytotoxic CD8 clonotypes in ibrutinib-treated CLL. Data came from immunoSEQ multiplex PCR; TCRdb stores just in-frame clones and leaves some out. The data hold 250,000 to 350,000 clones, with about 72% observed a single time. On this clone itself: Its target is not known.

The study's findings and limits: Private clonotypes, not public ones, expanded at ibrutinib response.

The sample was PBMCs, taken at disease progression, from a patient treated with ibrutinib. The TCR was taken from a human donor with chronic lymphocytic leukemia.

For the CDR3, the DNA is TGTGCCAGTAGTATACCTAGTGGTGAGCAGTTCTTC. Protein product: CASSIPSGEQFF. The genes are TRBV19 and TRBJ2-1; D remains ambiguous. The V gene lost 2 bases and the J gene lost 9 bases, with 8 bases spanning the gap. The CDR3 length is 12 residues. Germline V gene sequence: CDR1 LNHDA, CDR2 SQIVND (reference sequence).